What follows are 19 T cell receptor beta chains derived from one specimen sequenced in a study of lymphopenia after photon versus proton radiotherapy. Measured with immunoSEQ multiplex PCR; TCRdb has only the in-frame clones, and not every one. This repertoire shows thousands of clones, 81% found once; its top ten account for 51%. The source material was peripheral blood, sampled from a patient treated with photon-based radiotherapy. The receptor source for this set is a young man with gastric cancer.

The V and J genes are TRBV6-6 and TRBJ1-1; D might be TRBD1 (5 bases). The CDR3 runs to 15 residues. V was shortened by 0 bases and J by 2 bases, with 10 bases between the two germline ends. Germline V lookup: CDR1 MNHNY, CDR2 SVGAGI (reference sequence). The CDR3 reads CASSYSMTVNTEAFF. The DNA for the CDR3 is TGTGCCAGCAGTTACTCAATGACAGTAAACACTGAAGCTTTCTTT.

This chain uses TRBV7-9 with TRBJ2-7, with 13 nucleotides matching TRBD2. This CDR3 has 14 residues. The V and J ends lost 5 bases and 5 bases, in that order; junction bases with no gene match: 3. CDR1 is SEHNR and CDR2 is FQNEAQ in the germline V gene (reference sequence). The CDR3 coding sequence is TGTGCCAGCAGCCATACTAGCGGGAGGGACGAGCAGTACTTC. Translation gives CASSHTSGRDEQYF. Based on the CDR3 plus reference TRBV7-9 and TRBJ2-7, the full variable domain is DTGVSQNPRHKITKRGQNVTFRCDPISEHNRLYWYRQTLGQGPEFLTYFQNEAQLEKSRLLSDRFSAERPKGSFSTLEIQRTEQGDSAMYLCASSHTSGRDEQYFGPGTRLTVT.

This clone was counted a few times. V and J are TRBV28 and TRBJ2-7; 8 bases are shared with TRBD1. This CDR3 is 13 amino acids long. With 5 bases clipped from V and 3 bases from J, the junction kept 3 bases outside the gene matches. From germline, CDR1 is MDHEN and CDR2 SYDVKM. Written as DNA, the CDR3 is TGTGCCAGCAGTGGACAGGGCTACTACGAGCAGTACTTC. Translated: CASSGQGYYEQYF.

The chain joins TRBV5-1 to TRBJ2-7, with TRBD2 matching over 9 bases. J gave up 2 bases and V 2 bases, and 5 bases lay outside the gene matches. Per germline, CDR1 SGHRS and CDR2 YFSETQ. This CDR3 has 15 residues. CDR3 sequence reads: CASSLGSGGPYEQYF. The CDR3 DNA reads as TGCGCCAGCAGCTTAGGTAGCGGGGGCCCCTACGAGCAGTACTTC.

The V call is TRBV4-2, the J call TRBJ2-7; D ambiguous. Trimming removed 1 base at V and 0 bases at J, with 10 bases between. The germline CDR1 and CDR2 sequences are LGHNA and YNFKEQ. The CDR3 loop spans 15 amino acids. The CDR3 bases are TGTGCCAGCAGCCAAGTGGCAGAGGTCTCCTACGAGCAGTACTTC. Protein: CASSQVAEVSYEQYF.

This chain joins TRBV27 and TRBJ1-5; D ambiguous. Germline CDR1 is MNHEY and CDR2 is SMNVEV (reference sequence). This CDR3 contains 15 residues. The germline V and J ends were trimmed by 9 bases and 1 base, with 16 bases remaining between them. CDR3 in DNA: TGTGCCAGTAGGACGGGCGCATTCAGCAATCAGCCCCAGCATTTT. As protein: CASRTGAFSNQPQHF.

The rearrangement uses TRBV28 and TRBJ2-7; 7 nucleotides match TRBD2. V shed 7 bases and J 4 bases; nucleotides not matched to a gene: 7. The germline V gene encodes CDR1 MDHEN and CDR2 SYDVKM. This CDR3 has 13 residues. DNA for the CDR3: TGTGCCAGCAACGCAGCGGGAACTTACGAGCAGTACTTC. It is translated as CASNAAGTYEQYF.

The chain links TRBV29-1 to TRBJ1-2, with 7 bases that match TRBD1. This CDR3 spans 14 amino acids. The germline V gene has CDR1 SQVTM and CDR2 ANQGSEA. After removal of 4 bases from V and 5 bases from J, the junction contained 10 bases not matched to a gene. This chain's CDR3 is CSVARDSGLYGYTF. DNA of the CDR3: TGCAGCGTTGCCCGGGACAGCGGACTTTATGGCTACACCTTC.

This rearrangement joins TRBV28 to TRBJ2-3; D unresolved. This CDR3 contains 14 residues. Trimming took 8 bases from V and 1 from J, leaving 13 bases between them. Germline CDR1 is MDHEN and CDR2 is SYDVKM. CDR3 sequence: CASEQDQGTDTQYF. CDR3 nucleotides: TGTGCCAGCGAGCAGGACCAGGGCACAGATACGCAGTATTTT.

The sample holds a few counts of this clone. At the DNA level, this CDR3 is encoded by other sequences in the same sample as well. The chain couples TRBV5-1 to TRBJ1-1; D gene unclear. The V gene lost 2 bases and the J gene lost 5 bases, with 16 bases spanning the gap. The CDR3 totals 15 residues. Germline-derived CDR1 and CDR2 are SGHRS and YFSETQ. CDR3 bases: TGCGCCAGCAGCTTTGGCGGGTCTCCGGGGACTGAAGCTTTCTTT. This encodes CASSFGGSPGTEAFF.

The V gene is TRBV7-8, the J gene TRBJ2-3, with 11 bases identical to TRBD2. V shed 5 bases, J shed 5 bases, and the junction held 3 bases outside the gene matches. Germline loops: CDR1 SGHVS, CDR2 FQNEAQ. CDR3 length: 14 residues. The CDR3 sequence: CASSVGTSGDTQYF. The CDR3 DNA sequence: TGTGCCAGCAGCGTCGGGACTAGCGGAGATACGCAGTATTTT.

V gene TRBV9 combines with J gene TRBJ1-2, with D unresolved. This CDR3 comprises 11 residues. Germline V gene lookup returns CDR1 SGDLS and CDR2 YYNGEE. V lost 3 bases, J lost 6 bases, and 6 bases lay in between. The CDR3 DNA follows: TGTGCCAGCAGCGCACCTAATGGCTACACCTTC. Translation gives CASSAPNGYTF.

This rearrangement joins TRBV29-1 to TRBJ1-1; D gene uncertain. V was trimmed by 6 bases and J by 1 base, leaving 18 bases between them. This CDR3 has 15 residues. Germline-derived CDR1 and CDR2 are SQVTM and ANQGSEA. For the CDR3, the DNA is TGCAGCGTCCTCAGACTAGAACTTCAGAACACTGAAGCTTTCTTT. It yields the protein CSVLRLELQNTEAFF.

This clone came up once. The DNA for the CDR3 is TGTGCCAGCAGCGATGGGGGGGCCTCGGGTGGCTACACCTTC. Translation: CASSDGGASGGYTF. This chain joins TRBV7-6 and TRBJ1-2; D might be TRBD1 (6 bases). Per the germline V gene, CDR1 is SGHVS and CDR2 is FNYEAQ. The V end lost 5 bases, the J end lost 7 bases, and 17 bases lay between the germline ends. The CDR3 is made up of 14 amino acids.

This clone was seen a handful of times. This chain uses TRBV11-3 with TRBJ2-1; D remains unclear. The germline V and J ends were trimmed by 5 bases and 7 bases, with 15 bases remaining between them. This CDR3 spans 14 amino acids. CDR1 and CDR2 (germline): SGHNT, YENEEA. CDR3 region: CASSLLQVGNEQFF. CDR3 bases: TGTGCCAGCAGCCTCCTGCAGGTAGGGAATGAGCAGTTCTTC.

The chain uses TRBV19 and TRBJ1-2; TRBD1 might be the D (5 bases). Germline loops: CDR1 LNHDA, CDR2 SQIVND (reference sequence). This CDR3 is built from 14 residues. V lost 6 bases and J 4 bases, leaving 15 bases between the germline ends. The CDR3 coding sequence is TGTGCCAGTAGCCTCGGAGGGGTGAGCTATGGCTACACCTTC. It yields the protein CASSLGGVSYGYTF. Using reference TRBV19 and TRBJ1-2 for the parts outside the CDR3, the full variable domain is DGGITQSPKYLFRKEGQNVTLSCEQNLNHDAMYWYRQDPGQGLRLIYYSQIVNDFQKGDIAEGYSVSREKKESFPLTVTSAQKNPTAFYLCASSLGGVSYGYTFGSGTRLTVV.

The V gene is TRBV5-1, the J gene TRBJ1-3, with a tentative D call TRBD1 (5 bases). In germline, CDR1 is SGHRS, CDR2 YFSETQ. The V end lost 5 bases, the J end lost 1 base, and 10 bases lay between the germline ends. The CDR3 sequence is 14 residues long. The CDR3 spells CASRATESGNTIYF. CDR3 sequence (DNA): TGCGCCAGCAGAGCGACAGAGTCTGGAAACACCATATATTTT.

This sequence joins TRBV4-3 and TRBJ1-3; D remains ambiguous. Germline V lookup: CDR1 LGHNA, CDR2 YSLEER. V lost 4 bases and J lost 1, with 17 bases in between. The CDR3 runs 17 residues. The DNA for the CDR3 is TGCGCCAGCAGCCCGAACGAGGGCGAGGGTTCTGGAAACACCATATATTTT. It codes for CASSPNEGEGSGNTIYF.

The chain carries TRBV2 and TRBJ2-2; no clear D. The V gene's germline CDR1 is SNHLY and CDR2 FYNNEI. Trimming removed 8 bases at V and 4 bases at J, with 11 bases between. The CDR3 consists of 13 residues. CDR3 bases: TGTGCCAGCGGGCAGTCAGCCACCGGGGAGCTGTTTTTT. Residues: CASGQSATGELFF. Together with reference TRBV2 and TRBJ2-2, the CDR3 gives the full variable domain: EPEVTQTPSHQVTQMGQEVILRCVPISNHLYFYWYRQILGQKVEFLVSFYNNEISEKSEIFDDQFSVERPDGSNFTLKIRSTKLEDSAMYFCASGQSATGELFFGEGSRLTVL.